One sample yielded the 14 T cell receptor beta chains listed below, sequenced in a study of T cells in Graves' hyperthyroidism and ophthalmopathy. The TCR beta CDR3 regions underwent amplification using RNA transcripts as the source. The HTBI set primed first-round TCR CDR3 RT-PCR. TCRdb redid the calling of the multiplex PCR reads with MiXCR, one entry per CDR3 protein. Here the sample spans about half a million distinct CDR3 sequences, roughly 20% being singletons. The sequencing sample was made of blood. Every receptor here comes from a young man with Graves' hyperthyroidism.

This clonotype was seen a handful of times. The gene calls are TRBV27 and TRBJ2-2, with 10 bases fitting TRBD1. This CDR3 is 16 amino acids long. V was pared by 6 bases and J by 3 bases, with 7 bases of the junction left unmatched. Germline V lookup: CDR1 MNHEY, CDR2 SMNVEV (reference sequence). Written as DNA, the CDR3 is TGTGCCAGCAGCCGGGGGGGACAGGGGTACACCGGGGAGCTGTTTTTT. Its protein product is CASSRGGQGYTGELFF.

The J gene is TRBJ1-3, the V gene TRBV11-2; D is uncertain. Trimming left V 0 bases short and J 2 bases short, with 20 bases between. From germline, CDR1 is SGHAT and CDR2 FQNNGV. CDR3 length equals 19 residues. The CDR3 DNA sequence: TGTGCCAGCAGCTTAGAGATAGGGCAGTTTAGTCGTCCTGGAAACACCATATATTTT. Translating it yields CASSLEIGQFSRPGNTIYF.

The chain carries TRBV7-9 and TRBJ1-1; D is perhaps TRBD1 (6 bases). The CDR3 totals 14 residues. Between the trimmed V and J ends, which lost 5 bases and 3 bases, there was a span of 13 bases. Looked up from germline, CDR1 is SEHNR and CDR2 is FQNEAQ (reference sequence). The CDR3 sequence: CASSRSGTHTEAFF. CDR3 sequence (DNA): TGTGCCAGCAGCCGCTCCGGGACACACACTGAAGCTTTCTTT.

This chain links TRBV6-1 with TRBJ2-5; TRBD1 matches at 9 bases. Per the germline V gene, CDR1 is MNHNS and CDR2 is SASEGT. The CDR3 contains 18 residues. The V gene end was trimmed by 6 bases and the J gene end by 6 bases; junction bases not matched to a gene: 20. The DNA of the CDR3 is TGTGCCAGCAGCACCCTAACCTGGACAGGGGCCGTCCGGAAGACCCAGTACTTC. This codes for CASSTLTWTGAVRKTQYF.

The rearrangement uses TRBV10-3 and TRBJ2-7; 8 bases line up with TRBD2. The germline V gene has CDR1 ENHRY and CDR2 SYGVKD. Germline trimming cut 10 bases from V and 2 bases from J; bases unmatched to any gene: 7. The CDR3 runs to 13 residues. In DNA, the CDR3 is TGTGCCACCGCGGGGGGAATTCCCTACGAGCAGTACTTC. Translation: CATAGGIPYEQYF.

This rearrangement joins TRBV6-1 to TRBJ2-7; D uncertain. CDR3 size: 12 residues. V was clipped by 7 bases and J by 0 bases, with 7 bases between them. Germline lookup yields CDR1 MNHNS and CDR2 SASEGT. The DNA for the CDR3 is TGTGCCAGCAATGCGATCTCCTACGAGCAGTACTTC. Its translation: CASNAISYEQYF.

This clonotype was counted many times. The J gene is TRBJ2-7, the V gene TRBV27; 7 bases align to TRBD2. The CDR3 is 13 amino acids. The junction had 8 bases not matched to a gene; V was cut back by 5 bases and J by 7 bases. Germline loops: CDR1 MNHEY, CDR2 SMNVEV (reference sequence). The CDR3 spells CASSSGAVGEQYF. CDR3 nucleotides: TGTGCCAGCAGTAGCGGGGCCGTGGGGGAGCAGTACTTC.

The rearrangement links TRBV29-1 to TRBJ1-2; D is unclear. Germline lookup yields CDR1 SQVTM and CDR2 ANQGSEA. The V gene lost 4 bases and the J gene lost 2 bases, with 11 bases spanning the gap. This CDR3 comprises 13 residues. CDR3: CSVGDRLNYGYTF. CDR3 DNA sequence: TGCAGCGTTGGAGACCGATTGAACTATGGCTACACCTTC.

This clonotype was counted ten times or more. This rearrangement joins TRBV5-1 to TRBJ2-5, with D possibly TRBD1 on 6 matching bases. Germline assignment: CDR1 SGHRS and CDR2 YFSETQ. The CDR3 consists of 18 residues. The V end lost 4 bases, the J end lost 3 bases, and 25 bases lay between the germline ends. The CDR3 protein is CASSIRRMGADTKETQYF. The DNA for the CDR3 is TGCGCCAGCAGCATACGAAGGATGGGGGCAGACACCAAAGAGACCCAGTACTTC.

The gene calls are TRBV28 and TRBJ2-7; 10 bases are shared with TRBD2. Germline V gene sequence: CDR1 MDHEN, CDR2 SYDVKM. This CDR3 is built from 14 residues. J was trimmed by 2 bases and V by 6 bases; bases with no gene match: 4. The CDR3 reads CASRFSGRTYEQYF. CDR3 DNA sequence: TGTGCCAGCAGATTTAGCGGGAGGACCTACGAGCAGTACTTC.

This clonotype was detected ten times or more. The chain recombines TRBV20-1 with TRBJ2-7, with a tentative D call TRBD1 (5 bases). The ends were cut back, 7 bases at V and 5 bases at J, with 15 bases in the middle. The CDR3 sequence is 12 residues long. Germline values: CDR1 DFQATT, CDR2 SNEGSKA (reference sequence). DNA of the CDR3: TGCAGTGGCAGACGGCAGGGTGACGAGCAGTACTTC. It yields the protein CSGRRQGDEQYF.

By sample fraction, this clonotype is medium-sized. This chain links TRBV29-1 with TRBJ1-1, with D uncertain. The CDR3 sequence is 13 residues long. The V end was cut by 3 bases, the J end by 0 bases, with 8 bases between. Germline loops: CDR1 SQVTM, CDR2 ANQGSEA. The CDR3 protein is CSVEKQMNTEAFF. Written as DNA, the CDR3 is TGCAGCGTTGAGAAACAGATGAACACTGAAGCTTTCTTT.

The rearrangement uses TRBV3-1 and TRBJ1-1, with TRBD1 as a possible D gene (5 bases). The germline V gene has CDR1 LGHDT and CDR2 YNNKEL (reference sequence). This CDR3 has 17 residues. V was clipped by 1 base and J by 4 bases, with 19 bases between them. CDR3 sequence (DNA): TGTGCCAGCAGCCAAGGGGAAGGGGCACCCGGGAGCACTGAAGCTTTCTTT. Translation gives CASSQGEGAPGSTEAFF.

The J gene is TRBJ1-2, the V gene TRBV9; D not certain. Trimming removed 0 bases from V and 8 bases from J, with 17 bases in between. Germline CDR1 and CDR2: SGDLS and YYNGEE. The CDR3 sequence is 15 residues long. The CDR3: CASSVDPTATGGYTF. CDR3 coding DNA: TGTGCCAGCAGCGTAGACCCAACAGCGACGGGCGGCTACACCTTC.